The 22 T cell receptor beta chains below come from one sample, sequenced in a study of spatial heterogeneity in lung cancer. Study conclusions and caveats: Counts of expanded alpha and beta TCRs within tumors tracked the tumor nonsynonymous mutation count.

No antigen has been assigned to these receptors. Time point meaning: sample taken at primary tumor resection. TCRdb passed the 5' RACE reads through MiXCR, listing each CDR3 protein once. The sample has some 700 distinct CDR3 sequences, 11% seen once. The material was lung tumor tissue, obtained at surgery. The origin of the receptors is a female donor with early-stage non-small cell lung cancer.

This clonotype is large in the sample. The library was designed around alpha chains, so this beta chain is a stray read whose abundance carries little weight. This chain joins TRBV7-3 and TRBJ2-2; a weak D match, TRBD1 (6 bases). This CDR3 has 18 amino acids. Deletions cut 2 bases from V and 0 bases from J, with 16 bases between. CDR1 and CDR2 from the germline V gene are SGHTA and FQGTGA. Written as DNA, the CDR3 is TGTGCCAGCAGCTTAGACCCCGCCGGGACACCGAACACCGGGGAGCTGTTTTTT. It is translated as CASSLDPAGTPNTGELFF.

This clonotype was recorded once. Within a library made for alpha chains, this beta chain is off target, and its count is uninformative. V is TRBV20-1 and J is TRBJ2-5, with D possibly being TRBD1 (5 bases). From germline, CDR1 is DFQATT and CDR2 SNEGSKA (reference sequence). The CDR3 is 13 amino acids. Trimming stripped 6 bases from V and 1 base from J, with 12 bases between. The CDR3 protein is CSAMTDLQETQYF. The CDR3 nucleotides are TGCAGTGCCATGACAGATCTCCAAGAGACCCAGTACTTC.

This clonotype counts as large. The size of this beta chain means little, since it is a stray read in a library made for alpha chains. The chain couples TRBV19 to TRBJ2-2, with a weak D call TRBD2 (5 bases). The length of the CDR3 is 13 residues. Germline CDR1 is LNHDA and CDR2 is SQIVND (reference sequence). The CDR3 protein is CGCRRTNTGELFF. The CDR3 nucleotides are TGTGGCTGCCGGCGGACTAACACCGGGGAGCTGTTTTTT.

This clonotype is classed as large. The size of this beta chain means little, since it is a stray read in a library made for alpha chains. This rearrangement joins TRBV20-1 to TRBJ2-7, with D perhaps assigned TRBD1 or TRBD2 (7 bases each). The CDR3 loop spans 14 amino acids. Trimming removed 6 bases from V and 3 bases from J, with 18 bases in between. Germline values: CDR1 DFQATT, CDR2 SNEGSKA (reference sequence). This chain's CDR3 is CSARGEGGGYEQYF. The CDR3, as DNA: TGCAGTGCCAGGGGGGAGGGCGGAGGCTACGAGCAGTACTTC.

In this sample, this clonotype is large (0.1 to 1%). For a library built for alpha chains, this beta chain is a stray read; little rests on its size. The V call is TRBV7-2, the J call TRBJ2-4; D might be TRBD1 (6 bases). V was cut by 5 bases and J by 8 bases, with 16 bases left in between. This CDR3 comprises 14 residues. Germline loops: CDR1 SGHTA, CDR2 FQGNSA. The CDR3 DNA is TGTGCCAGCAGCATAACAGGGTTGACGGACATTCAGTACTTC. Translation gives CASSITGLTDIQYF.

By proportion, this clonotype is large. This beta chain represents an off-target read in a library built for alpha chains; its size is of limited meaning. The chain links TRBV20-1 to TRBJ2-3; 9 bases align to TRBD1. There are 19 residues in the CDR3. Per the germline V gene, CDR1 is DFQATT and CDR2 is SNEGSKA (reference sequence). Trimming at V came to 3 bases and at J to 3 bases, leaving 19 bases not matched to a gene. DNA of the CDR3: TGCAGTGCTAGCGGTACCTGGGGACAGGGTAGATTCGTGACAGATACGCAGTATTTT. It specifies CSASGTWGQGRFVTDTQYF.

By frequency in the sample, this clonotype is medium-sized. Found in a library prepared for alpha chains, this beta chain is an off-target read, and its abundance has little meaning. J is TRBJ2-1 and V is TRBV20-1, with TRBD2 identical over 7 bases. Germline CDR1 is DFQATT and CDR2 is SNEGSKA (reference sequence). The CDR3 is made up of 14 amino acids. V shed 6 bases and J 4 bases; nucleotides not matched to a gene: 9. CDR3 nucleotide sequence: TGCAGTGCCAGTAGAACTAGCGCGTACAATGAGCAGTTCTTC. Amino acids: CSASRTSAYNEQFF.

This clonotype was detected only a few times. This beta chain slipped into a library made for alpha chains as a stray read, so its size is not meaningful. This sequence joins TRBV7-8 and TRBJ2-2; 8 nucleotides match TRBD1. This CDR3 has 14 amino acids. CDR1 is SGHVS, CDR2 FQNEAQ, per germline. Trimming cost V 6 bases and J 7 bases; bases outside gene matches: 7. CDR3 amino acids: CASSWDRWIGELFF. The CDR3 region has the DNA TGTGCCAGCAGTTGGGACAGGTGGATCGGGGAGCTGTTTTTT. The full variable domain, its missing parts supplied by reference TRBV7-8 and TRBJ2-2, is GAGVSQSPRYKVAKRGQDVALRCDPISGHVSLFWYQQALGQGPEFLTYFQNEAQLDKSGLPSDRFFAERPEGSVSTLKIQRTQQEDSAVYLCASSWDRWIGELFFGEGSRLTVL.

In regard to this clonotype: This beta chain is an off-target read within a library intended for alpha chains, so its frequency means little. V gene TRBV6-1 combines with J gene TRBJ2-4, with D possibly being TRBD1 (7 bases). Trimming left V 1 base short and J 3 bases short, with 13 bases between. The CDR3 loop spans 16 amino acids. Germline-derived CDR1 and CDR2 are MNHNS and SASEGT. The CDR3 DNA is TGTGCCAGCAGTGAAGATGCAGGGGGAGGCAAAAACATTCAGTACTTC. Residues: CASSEDAGGGKNIQYF.

This clonotype is labeled as large. The library was prepared for alpha chains; this beta chain is a stray read, so its frequency means little. The chain is built from TRBV28 and TRBJ1-1; D possibly corresponds to TRBD1 (6 bases). This CDR3 region has 17 residues. V lost 2 bases to trimming and J lost 1 base, with 17 bases between them. Germline CDR1 and CDR2: MDHEN and SYDVKM. The CDR3 here is CASSLIAGGAKNTEAFF. For the CDR3, the DNA is TGTGCCAGCAGTTTAATTGCCGGGGGCGCAAAGAACACTGAAGCTTTCTTT.

This clonotype is large. A library prepared for alpha chains yielded this beta chain as an off-target read; its size is of little meaning. J is TRBJ1-6 and V is TRBV7-8; tentative D call: TRBD1 (5 bases). The CDR3 covers 15 residues. Trimming left V 7 bases short and J 2 bases short, with 12 bases between. The germline gives CDR1 SGHVS, CDR2 FQNEAQ. This CDR3 reads CASKTGGTYNSPLHF. The CDR3 nucleotides are TGTGCCAGCAAGACGGGGGGAACCTATAATTCACCCCTCCACTTT. Filled out from reference TRBV7-8 and TRBJ1-6, the complete variable domain reads GAGVSQSPRYKVAKRGQDVALRCDPISGHVSLFWYQQALGQGPEFLTYFQNEAQLDKSGLPSDRFFAERPEGSVSTLKIQRTQQEDSAVYLCASKTGGTYNSPLHFGNGTRLTVT.

By sample fraction, this clonotype is medium-sized. This beta chain turned up in a library designed for alpha chains; as an off-target read, its abundance says little. The chain has TRBV20-1 and TRBJ2-3, with 9 bases lining up with TRBD2. CDR3 length equals 19 residues. V lost 0 bases, J lost 5 bases, and 18 bases stayed unmatched. Germline CDR1 reads DFQATT; CDR2 reads SNEGSKA (reference sequence). The chain's CDR3 is CSARDRDVGLALPGDTQYF. Here the CDR3 DNA reads TGCAGTGCTAGAGATCGGGACGTAGGACTAGCGTTACCCGGAGATACGCAGTATTTT.

Notes on this clonotype: A library made for alpha chains picked up this beta chain off target, so its size means little. V usage is TRBV12-3 or TRBV12-4 and J usage is TRBJ1-1, with D unclear. This CDR3 has 14 residues. With 6 bases removed from V and 1 base from J, the gap between germline ends came to 12 bases. CDR3 sequence: CASSPSGANTEAFF. DNA for the CDR3: TGTGCCAGCAGCCCTTCGGGCGCGAACACTGAAGCTTTCTTT.

Within the sample, this clonotype is medium-sized. This beta chain lies outside the target of a library built for alpha chains; its clone size means little. CDR3 nucleotide sequence: TGTGCCAGCTCACCACCTTCAACCTACAATGAGCAGTTCTTC. Its translation is CASSPPSTYNEQFF. The chain carries TRBV18 and TRBJ2-1; D is ambiguous. This CDR3 has 14 amino acids. V lost 0 bases, J lost 2 bases, and 5 bases lay in between. Germline V gives CDR1 KGHSH, CDR2 LQKENI.

This clonotype rates as medium-sized. This beta chain represents an off-target read in a library built for alpha chains; its size is of limited meaning. As DNA, the CDR3 is TGTGCCAGTAGTATAGCCGGGTGGGACAGCGCAATTTATGGCTACACCTTC. Translation gives CASSIAGWDSAIYGYTF. The chain uses TRBV19 and TRBJ1-2; 7 bases align to TRBD1. With V trimmed by 1 base and J by 5 bases, 13 bases remained unmatched. In germline, CDR1 is LNHDA, CDR2 SQIVND (reference sequence). CDR3 length: 17 amino acids.

This clonotype is large (0.1 to 1%) in the sample. This beta chain lies outside the target of a library built for alpha chains; its clone size means little. The rearrangement joins TRBV9 to TRBJ1-5; 8 bases match TRBD1. CDR3 length: 18 residues. After removal of 1 base from V and 0 bases from J, the junction contained 9 bases not matched to a gene. Germline values: CDR1 SGDLS, CDR2 YYNGEE. The CDR3 bases are TGTGCCAGCAGCGTATGTGACAGGGGCCATTATAGCAATCAGCCCCAGCATTTT. Encoded protein: CASSVCDRGHYSNQPQHF.

Worth noting for this clonotype: A library prepared for alpha chains yielded this beta chain as an off-target read; its size is of little meaning. CDR3 protein: CSAMQGRADTQYF. In DNA form, the CDR3 reads TGCAGTGCTATGCAGGGACGGGCAGATACGCAGTATTTT. V usage is TRBV20-1 and J usage is TRBJ2-3; D may match TRBD1 or TRBD2 (5 bases each). Germline V gene sequence: CDR1 DFQATT, CDR2 SNEGSKA (reference sequence). The CDR3 totals 13 residues. The V end lost 4 bases, the J end lost 4 bases, and 12 bases lay between the germline ends.

Judged by abundance, this clonotype is large. A library made for alpha chains picked up this beta chain off target, so its size means little. The V call is TRBV12-3 or TRBV12-4, the J call TRBJ2-1, with 8 bases lining up with TRBD1. Germline trimming cut 2 bases from V and 9 bases from J; bases unmatched to any gene: 6. This CDR3 is 14 amino acids long. The CDR3 is CASSLQGAVGEQFF. The DNA for the CDR3 is TGTGCCAGCAGTTTACAGGGGGCTGTGGGTGAGCAGTTCTTC.

Notes on this clonotype: This beta chain appears as a stray read in a library generated for alpha chains; its size is not informative. The V and J genes are TRBV29-1 and TRBJ1-1; no definite D call. Trimming pared 1 base from V and 0 bases from J, leaving 3 bases between. Germline V gene lookup returns CDR1 SQVTM and CDR2 ANQGSEA. The CDR3 totals 12 residues. The CDR3 is CSVEGMNTEAFF. CDR3 coding DNA: TGCAGCGTTGAAGGGATGAACACTGAAGCTTTCTTT.

By share, this clonotype ranks as large (0.1 to 1%). Since the library was made to target alpha chains, this beta chain is a stray read and its abundance is not meaningful. The chain recombines TRBV20-1 with TRBJ2-3; TRBD2 matches at 10 bases. J lost 7 bases, V lost 8 bases, and 6 bases had no gene match. The CDR3 is made up of 12 amino acids. In germline, CDR1 is DFQATT, CDR2 SNEGSKA (reference sequence). CDR3 nucleotides: TGCAGTTTCAAAGCGGGGGGGAATACGCAGTATTTT. As protein: CSFKAGGNTQYF.

Concerning this clonotype itself: This beta chain is an off-target read within a library intended for alpha chains, so its frequency means little. This chain links TRBV20-1 with TRBJ2-1; D is unresolved. The CDR3 covers 10 residues. From germline, CDR1 is DFQATT and CDR2 SNEGSKA (reference sequence). V shed 3 bases and J shed 7 bases, with 4 bases lying between them. The chain's CDR3 is CSARDNEQFF. CDR3 sequence (DNA): TGCAGTGCTAGGGATAATGAGCAGTTCTTC.

This clonotype ranks as large. In a library made to pick up alpha chains, this beta chain is a stray read with a size that means little. V is TRBV20-1 and J is TRBJ2-1, with TRBD2 identical over 10 bases. V shed 6 bases and J 9 bases; nucleotides not matched to a gene: 11. The CDR3 has 14 residues. Germline V lookup: CDR1 DFQATT, CDR2 SNEGSKA (reference sequence). The CDR3 sequence is CSAQAGGPLTEQFF. CDR3 nucleotides: TGCAGTGCCCAAGCGGGAGGGCCTCTAACTGAGCAGTTCTTC.